These 30 T cell receptor beta chains originate from one sample sequenced in a study of T cells in localized non-small cell lung cancer. The repertoire was sequenced with immunoSEQ multiplex PCR; TCRdb's copy has only in-frame clones and lacks some. Counted here are about 40,000 clones, roughly 79% occurring once; the ten biggest clones make up around 7.3%. The sample was peripheral blood mononuclear cells, taken before any cancer treatment. Receptors were obtained from a male donor older than 55 with stage II lung adenocarcinoma.

The rearrangement joins TRBV5-5 to TRBJ2-3; D remains unclear. Trimming took off 4 bases at V and 0 bases at J, with 12 bases between the two ends. The CDR3 sequence is 15 residues long. CDR1 is SGHKS and CDR2 is YYEKEE in the germline V gene (reference sequence). CDR3 loop: CASSPITASTDTQYF. The DNA for the CDR3 is TGTGCCAGCAGCCCTATAACGGCTAGCACAGATACGCAGTATTTT.

The chain combines TRBV6-6 with TRBJ1-3, with D possibly TRBD1 on 6 matching bases. Trimming shortened V by 5 bases and J by 4 bases, and 15 bases separated the two germline ends. The CDR3 covers 15 residues. The V gene's germline CDR1 is MNHNY and CDR2 SVGAGI (reference sequence). CDR3 in DNA: TGTGCCAGCAGTGACCCTGGGACAACAGGAAACACCATATATTTT. Translation gives CASSDPGTTGNTIYF.

With regard to this clone: Germline and junction disagree at one end, which may indicate a read error. The genes are TRBV7-7 and TRBJ1-4; D uncertain. CDR1 and CDR2 from the germline V gene are SSHAT and FNYEAQ (reference sequence). This CDR3 is built from 14 residues. This CDR3 reads CASSFNTRREKLFF. In DNA, the CDR3 is TGTGCTAGCAGCTTTAATACCAGGAGGGAAAAACTGTTTTTT.

Here the CDR3 DNA reads TGTGCCAGCAGTTTATCCACGATACCTTACAATGAGCAGTTCTTC. It translates to CASSLSTIPYNEQFF. The J gene is TRBJ2-1, the V gene TRBV27, with D unclear. CDR3 length: 15 residues. Trimming cost V 0 bases and J 4 bases, with 10 bases left between them. Germline lookup yields CDR1 MNHEY and CDR2 SMNVEV (reference sequence).

The chain employs TRBV5-6 and TRBJ1-4; tentative D call: TRBD1 (5 bases). This CDR3 contains 17 residues. Per the germline V gene, CDR1 is SGHDT and CDR2 is YYEEEE. The V end lost 0 bases, the J end lost 5 bases, and 17 bases lay between the germline ends. The CDR3 DNA follows: TGTGCCAGCAGCTTGGAAGGGGCCGACCCCCTAAATGAAAAACTGTTTTTT. This encodes CASSLEGADPLNEKLFF.

The chain links TRBV7-9 to TRBJ1-2; tentative D call: TRBD1 (5 bases). The V gene's germline CDR1 is SEHNR and CDR2 FQNEAQ (reference sequence). The CDR3 spans 15 residues. Trimming shortened V by 5 bases and J by 2 bases, and 15 bases separated the two germline ends. The CDR3 DNA reads TGTGCCAGCAGCCCCGGGCAAGGGGTCAACTATGGCTACACCTTC. As protein: CASSPGQGVNYGYTF.

The rearrangement uses TRBV7-2 and TRBJ2-7, with D possibly being TRBD2 (5 bases). The CDR3 covers 13 residues. Germline V gene sequence: CDR1 SGHTA, CDR2 FQGNSA. Trimming took 1 base from V and 9 from J, leaving 13 bases between them. CDR3 sequence (DNA): TGTGCCAGCAGCTTAGTTGGCGGGCGCCCGCAGTACTTC. This encodes CASSLVGGRPQYF.

CDR3 in amino acids: CASSLGGFNNQPQHF. The CDR3 DNA sequence: TGTGCCAGCAGCTTAGGCGGGTTTAACAATCAGCCCCAGCATTTT. V gene TRBV7-2 combines with J gene TRBJ1-5; D uncertain. V lost 1 base and J lost 3, with 10 bases in between. The CDR3 is 15 residues long. Germline V gene lookup returns CDR1 SGHTA and CDR2 FQGNSA.

This chain links TRBV5-6 with TRBJ1-1, with D hard to call. V shed 0 bases and J shed 1 base, with 4 bases lying between them. CDR3 length: 13 residues. CDR1 is SGHDT and CDR2 is YYEEEE in the germline V gene. In nucleotides, the CDR3 is TGTGCCAGCAGCTTGGACACGAACACTGAAGCTTTCTTT. Amino acid sequence: CASSLDTNTEAFF.

On this clone itself: This CDR3 is also generated by other DNA sequences in the sample. The chain carries TRBV2 and TRBJ1-1; no definite D call. The germline gives CDR1 SNHLY, CDR2 FYNNEI. CDR3 size: 12 residues. V was trimmed by 3 bases and J by 3 bases, leaving 5 bases between them. The CDR3 coding sequence is TGTGCCAGCAGTGACAGGTACACTGAAGCTTTCTTT. Its protein product is CASSDRYTEAFF.

The chain combines TRBV6-5 with TRBJ2-5; a possible D gene is TRBD1 (5 bases). Germline CDR1 MNHEY, CDR2 SVGAGI. The CDR3 runs 11 residues. Trimming left V 3 bases short and J 7 bases short, with 6 bases between. The CDR3 region is CASSYQGTQYF. CDR3 DNA: TGTGCCAGCAGTTATCAGGGGACCCAGTACTTC.

The chain carries TRBV30 and TRBJ2-3; D call uncertain. The V and J ends lost 4 bases and 6 bases respectively, with 17 bases between them. The CDR3 is 14 amino acids. Germline lookup yields CDR1 GTSNPN and CDR2 SVGIG (reference sequence). Here the CDR3 DNA reads TGTGCCTGGAACCCGACACGGGCTGAGGATACGCAGTATTTT. This translates into CAWNPTRAEDTQYF.

This clone was seen only once. The CDR3 reads CAWSVGDTEAFF. CDR3 coding DNA: TGTGCCTGGAGTGTGGGGGACACTGAAGCTTTCTTT. V gene TRBV30 combines with J gene TRBJ1-1, with TRBD1 as a possible D gene (5 bases). This CDR3 has 12 amino acids. Between the trimmed V and J ends, which lost 0 bases and 3 bases, there was a span of 5 bases. From germline, CDR1 is GTSNPN and CDR2 SVGIG (reference sequence).

The gene calls are TRBV2 and TRBJ1-1; D may be TRBD1 (5 bases). The CDR3 contains 15 residues. V was clipped by 6 bases and J by 0 bases, with 14 bases between them. The germline gives CDR1 SNHLY, CDR2 FYNNEI. The CDR3 sequence is CASRPGGGMNTEAFF. The CDR3 DNA follows: TGTGCCAGCAGGCCGGGCGGGGGGATGAACACTGAAGCTTTCTTT.

J is TRBJ1-5 and V is TRBV6-5; D call uncertain. Germline values: CDR1 MNHEY, CDR2 SVGAGI. There are 15 residues in the CDR3. The V and J ends lost 0 bases and 4 bases respectively, with 10 bases between them. CDR3 region: CASSYSAIENQPQHF. Written as DNA, the CDR3 is TGTGCCAGCAGTTACTCGGCGATAGAAAATCAGCCCCAGCATTTT.

The chain combines TRBV5-6 with TRBJ1-4; 7 bases are shared with TRBD1. V shed 4 bases, J shed 4 bases, and the junction held 7 bases outside the gene matches. Germline V gene lookup returns CDR1 SGHDT and CDR2 YYEEEE. The CDR3 has 15 residues. CDR3 nucleotide sequence: TGTGCCAGCAGCATTCAGGACAGGAGTAATGAAAAACTGTTTTTT. Its protein product is CASSIQDRSNEKLFF.

The V call is TRBV7-9, the J call TRBJ1-1; D perhaps matches TRBD1 (5 bases). The V end lost 2 bases, the J end lost 2 bases, and 12 bases lay between the germline ends. Per germline, CDR1 SEHNR and CDR2 FQNEAQ (reference sequence). The CDR3 consists of 15 residues. CDR3 loop: CASSLNQGTNTEAFF. DNA for the CDR3: TGTGCCAGCAGCTTAAATCAGGGAACAAACACTGAAGCTTTCTTT.

In its sample, this clone was seen once. This chain connects TRBV5-6 to TRBJ1-3; weak D call: TRBD1 (6 bases). Trimming stripped 3 bases from V and 2 bases from J, with 9 bases between. The CDR3 is made up of 14 amino acids. CDR1 and CDR2 (germline): SGHDT, YYEEEE. This CDR3 reads CASSWTAAGNTIYF. The CDR3 nucleotides read TGTGCCAGCAGCTGGACAGCTGCTGGAAACACCATATATTTT.

This clone has just a few counts. The chain recombines TRBV10-3 with TRBJ1-3, with D unclear. The germline V gene has CDR1 ENHRY and CDR2 SYGVKD. The CDR3 spans 13 residues. The ends were cut back, 5 bases at V and 3 bases at J, with 8 bases in the middle. The CDR3 is CAISRPDGNTIYF. CDR3 in DNA: TGTGCCATCAGTCGACCCGATGGAAACACCATATATTTT.

J is TRBJ2-1 and V is TRBV4-3; D remains unclear. CDR1 is LGHNA, CDR2 YSLEER, per germline. The germline V and J ends were trimmed by 0 bases and 0 bases, with 12 bases remaining between them. The CDR3 spans 17 residues. DNA of the CDR3: TGCGCCAGCAGCCAAGATCTACGCTACCCCTCCTACAATGAGCAGTTCTTC. It yields the protein CASSQDLRYPSYNEQFF.

This clone has more than one count but fewer than ten. The chain employs TRBV30 and TRBJ1-1; no definite D call. The CDR3 consists of 13 residues. Trimming shortened V by 0 bases and J by 0 bases, and 5 bases separated the two germline ends. CDR1 is GTSNPN, CDR2 SVGIG, per germline (reference sequence). CDR3 in amino acids: CAWSVLVNTEAFF. CDR3 in DNA: TGTGCCTGGAGTGTACTGGTGAACACTGAAGCTTTCTTT.

In the case of this clone: Sequence at one end of the junction differs from germline and may be a read error. The chain uses TRBV6-5 and TRBJ1-5; D remains ambiguous. The CDR3 totals 14 residues. Per the germline V gene, CDR1 is MNHEY and CDR2 is SVGAGI. Here the CDR3 DNA reads TGTGCCACCAGTTACTCGGCGGTAAATCAGCCCCAGCATTTT. Amino acids: CATSYSAVNQPQHF.

The chain is built from TRBV6-5 and TRBJ1-2; D possibly corresponds to TRBD1 (6 bases). CDR1 is MNHEY and CDR2 is SVGAGI in the germline V gene. This CDR3 region has 14 residues. The V and J ends lost 6 bases and 7 bases respectively, with 18 bases between them. The CDR3 DNA reads as TGTGCCAGCAGCTCACCTCAGGGGCGGAGTGGCTACACCTTC. This encodes CASSSPQGRSGYTF.

The J gene is TRBJ1-5, the V gene TRBV2; a weak D match, TRBD1 (5 bases). This CDR3 spans 15 amino acids. V dropped 1 base and J dropped 4 bases, with 11 bases sitting between them. The germline V gene has CDR1 SNHLY and CDR2 FYNNEI. The CDR3 DNA follows: TGTGCCAGCAGTGAAGATGGGACGGGGAATCAGCCCCAGCATTTT. Its protein is CASSEDGTGNQPQHF.

V is TRBV5-5 and J is TRBJ2-5, with D unresolved. The CDR3 spans 13 residues. Germline loops: CDR1 SGHKS, CDR2 YYEKEE (reference sequence). The V end was cut by 4 bases, the J end by 5 bases, with 12 bases between. The CDR3 DNA sequence: TGTGCCAGCAGCCTGGGGAAATTGGAGACCCAGTACTTC. Protein: CASSLGKLETQYF. The full variable domain, completed using reference TRBV5-5 and TRBJ2-5, is DAGVTQSPTHLIKTRGQQVTLRCSPISGHKSVSWYQQVLGQGPQFIFQYYEKEERGRGNFPDRFSARQFPNYSSELNVNALLLGDSALYLCASSLGKLETQYFGPGTRLLVL.

Points on this clone: The sample carries other DNA sequences with the same CDR3. The chain couples TRBV30 to TRBJ2-7; D not certain. V was trimmed by 3 bases and J by 0 bases, leaving 3 bases between them. This CDR3 spans 11 amino acids. In germline, CDR1 is GTSNPN, CDR2 SVGIG (reference sequence). In DNA form, the CDR3 reads TGTGCCTGGAGCGTCTCCTACGAGCAGTACTTC. Protein sequence: CAWSVSYEQYF.

The CDR3 nucleotides are TGTGCCAGCAGCCCCCCCTTGACAGGGGGAAACACCATATATTTT. Translating it yields CASSPPLTGGNTIYF. The V call is TRBV7-2, the J call TRBJ1-3, with TRBD1 identical over 7 bases. The germline V gene encodes CDR1 SGHTA and CDR2 FQGNSA. The CDR3 totals 15 residues. The V and J ends lost 5 bases and 4 bases, in that order; junction bases with no gene match: 8.

Of note for this clone: This specimen includes other DNA sequences encoding the same CDR3. This sequence joins TRBV5-6 and TRBJ1-1; no definite D call. Germline V CDR1 and CDR2: SGHDT, YYEEEE. V lost 2 bases to trimming and J lost 0 bases, with 11 bases between them. CDR3 length equals 15 residues. The CDR3 DNA reads as TGTGCCAGCAGCTTAGTGGGCACCGTGAACACTGAAGCTTTCTTT. It yields the protein CASSLVGTVNTEAFF.

This chain uses TRBV5-1 with TRBJ1-4, with TRBD1 identical over 8 bases. Germline-derived CDR1 and CDR2 are SGHRS and YFSETQ. CDR3 length: 16 residues. J lost 5 bases, V lost 3 bases, and 9 bases had no gene match. Here the CDR3 reads CASSSDPGQVNEKLFF. The CDR3 nucleotides are TGCGCCAGCAGCTCAGATCCGGGACAGGTCAATGAAAAACTGTTTTTT. Using reference TRBV5-1 and TRBJ1-4 for the parts outside the CDR3, the full variable domain is KAGVTQTPRYLIKTRGQQVTLSCSPISGHRSVSWYQQTPGQGLQFLFEYFSETQRNKGNFPGRFSGRQFSNSRSEMNVSTLELGDSALYLCASSSDPGQVNEKLFFGSGTQLSVL.

This clone was seen a few times. V usage is TRBV29-1 and J usage is TRBJ2-3; D remains ambiguous. Germline V CDR1 and CDR2: SQVTM, ANQGSEA. V lost 8 bases, J lost 3 bases, and 9 bases lay in between. This CDR3 region has 11 residues. The CDR3, as DNA: TGCAGCTTCCTCGCAACAGATACGCAGTATTTT. This encodes CSFLATDTQYF.